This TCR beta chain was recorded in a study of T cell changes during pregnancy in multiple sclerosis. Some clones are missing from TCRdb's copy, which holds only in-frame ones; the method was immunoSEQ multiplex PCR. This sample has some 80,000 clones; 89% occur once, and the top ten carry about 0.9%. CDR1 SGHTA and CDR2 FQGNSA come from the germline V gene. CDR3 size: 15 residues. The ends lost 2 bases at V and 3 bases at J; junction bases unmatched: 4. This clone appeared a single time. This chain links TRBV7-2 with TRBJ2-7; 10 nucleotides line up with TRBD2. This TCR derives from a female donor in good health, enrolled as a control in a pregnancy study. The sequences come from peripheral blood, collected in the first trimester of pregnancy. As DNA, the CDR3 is TGTGCCAGCAGCTTAACTAGCGGGGTTATCTACGAGCAGTACTTC. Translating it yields CASSLTSGVIYEQYF.